Sequencing of this T cell receptor beta chain was carried out in a study of cytomegalovirus exposure and HLA in healthy donors. Study summary: In a previous analysis, nearly 120 million unique TCR beta sequences were found from 150 million to 200 million T cells.

The PCR had 60 Vbeta and 13 Jbeta primers. Clones were read by immunoSEQ multiplex PCR, and TCRdb kept only the in-frame ones, dropping some. The listing records approximately 150,000 clones. Germline CDR1 is MNHEY and CDR2 is SVGAGI. Trimming took 6 bases from V and 5 from J, leaving 13 bases between them. The CDR3 length is 13 residues. Sequencing was done on a sample of PBMCs. This sequence was found in a middle-aged woman in good health and CMV-seronegative. The chain links TRBV6-5 to TRBJ2-5; D perhaps matches TRBD1 (6 bases). CDR3 residues: CASRQGNLETQYF. Here the CDR3 DNA reads TGTGCCAGCAGACAGGGAAATTTGGAGACCCAGTACTTC.